The 23 T cell receptor beta chains reported below all come from one sample, sequenced in a study of cytomegalovirus exposure and HLA in healthy donors. Use of 60 Vbeta and 13 Jbeta primers characterized the PCR. Method: immunoSEQ multiplex PCR; TCRdb's copy keeps in-frame clones and lacks some. Among roughly 150,000 clones, less than 10% were seen once, and the ten largest hold 1.8%. The sequenced sample was PBMCs. The receptor set was obtained from a middle-aged man in good health and CMV-seronegative.

This clone was seen only a few times. The gene calls are TRBV5-4 and TRBJ2-2, with 12 bases aligning to TRBD1. CDR1 and CDR2 (germline): SGHNT, YYREEE (reference sequence). Losses at the gene ends were 3 bases for V and 6 bases for J; bases not matched to a gene: 3. The CDR3 sequence is 15 residues long. The CDR3 sequence is CASSSGTGGAGELFF. The CDR3 region has the DNA TGTGCCAGCAGCTCCGGGACAGGGGGCGCCGGGGAGCTGTTTTTT.

The CDR3 nucleotides read TGTGCCAGCAGCTCCGTAGCGGGAGGGGCCTACGAGCAGTACTTC. Amino acids: CASSSVAGGAYEQYF. The J gene is TRBJ2-7, the V gene TRBV7-3; 11 nucleotides agree with TRBD2. The germline V gene has CDR1 SGHTA and CDR2 FQGTGA. V gave up 4 bases and J gave up 2 bases; unmatched junction bases: 4. This CDR3 is built from 15 residues.

This clone was counted a few times. J is TRBJ1-2 and V is TRBV9, with a tentative D call TRBD1 (5 bases). Trimming took off 5 bases at V and 0 bases at J, with 17 bases between the two ends. This CDR3 region has 16 residues. Germline V lookup: CDR1 SGDLS, CDR2 YYNGEE. The CDR3: CASRGGADQSNYGYTF. CDR3 nucleotides: TGTGCCAGCAGAGGAGGGGCCGACCAATCTAACTATGGCTACACCTTC.

This clone has only a few counts. The same CDR3 is also encoded by other DNA sequences in this sample. The V gene is TRBV5-1, the J gene TRBJ2-3; 11 bases align to TRBD1. The trim removed 0 bases at V and 3 bases at J, leaving 3 bases unmatched. Germline loops: CDR1 SGHRS, CDR2 YFSETQ. CDR3 length: 16 amino acids. CDR3: CASSLGGQGATDTQYF. In nucleotides, the CDR3 is TGCGCCAGCAGCTTGGGAGGACAGGGGGCTACAGATACGCAGTATTTT. The full variable domain, with the rest looked up from reference TRBV5-1 and TRBJ2-3, is KAGVTQTPRYLIKTRGQQVTLSCSPISGHRSVSWYQQTPGQGLQFLFEYFSETQRNKGNFPGRFSGRQFSNSRSEMNVSTLELGDSALYLCASSLGGQGATDTQYFGPGTRLTVL.

This clone occurred a few times. This chain links TRBV28 with TRBJ1-5; D not resolved. Trimming left V 5 bases short and J 9 bases short, with 17 bases between. Germline V CDR1 and CDR2: MDHEN, SYDVKM. There are 14 residues in the CDR3. This chain's CDR3 is CASSPGLTFSPQHF. The CDR3 DNA reads as TGTGCCAGCAGTCCCGGACTGACCTTTTCGCCCCAGCATTTT.

A few counts support this clone. This chain uses TRBV27 with TRBJ1-1; D not resolved. The CDR3 has 13 residues. V lost 3 bases, J lost 0 bases, and 5 bases lay in between. CDR1 is MNHEY and CDR2 is SMNVEV in the germline V gene (reference sequence). For the CDR3, the DNA is TGTGCCAGCAGTTTTGAGGTGAACACTGAAGCTTTCTTT. This codes for CASSFEVNTEAFF.

The chain joins TRBV19 to TRBJ1-2; 8 nucleotides align to TRBD1. V shed 5 bases, J shed 2 bases, and the junction held 19 bases outside the gene matches. The CDR3 consists of 19 residues. Per germline, CDR1 LNHDA and CDR2 SQIVND (reference sequence). The chain's CDR3 is CASSLPLRQGRGKNYGYTF. The CDR3 DNA follows: TGTGCCAGTAGTTTACCTCTGCGACAGGGGAGAGGTAAAAACTATGGCTACACCTTC.

This clone was detected only a few times. This chain uses TRBV19 with TRBJ2-7; TRBD2 agrees at 8 bases. V was clipped by 4 bases and J by 5 bases; unmatched bases: 13. The germline V gene encodes CDR1 LNHDA and CDR2 SQIVND (reference sequence). The CDR3 extends over 16 amino acids. CDR3 region: CASSTETSGGLNEQYF. The CDR3 nucleotides read TGTGCCAGTAGTACGGAAACTAGCGGAGGTCTAAACGAGCAGTACTTC.

The CDR3 nucleotides read TGCAGCGTTGGCCAGGGGAATCAGCCCCAGCATTTT. This gives the protein CSVGQGNQPQHF. V gene TRBV29-1 combines with J gene TRBJ1-5, with TRBD1 as a possible D gene (6 bases). The CDR3 has 12 residues. The germline CDR1 and CDR2 sequences are SQVTM and ANQGSEA. Trimming removed 4 bases from V and 4 bases from J, with 8 bases in between.

This clone has only a few counts. The chain is built from TRBV9 and TRBJ2-1; tentatively, D is TRBD1 (6 bases). Germline V gives CDR1 SGDLS, CDR2 YYNGEE. CDR3 length equals 16 residues. V was pared by 3 bases and J by 2 bases, with 15 bases between. The CDR3 DNA follows: TGTGCCAGCAGCGGTCCCAGGGGTTCAGCCTACAATGAGCAGTTCTTC. Protein sequence: CASSGPRGSAYNEQFF.

This clone was counted only a few times. This chain links TRBV7-2 with TRBJ1-4; 8 positions match TRBD1. With 4 bases clipped from V and 7 bases from J, the junction kept 11 bases outside the gene matches. Germline V gene data show CDR1 as SGHTA and CDR2 as FQGNSA. The length of the CDR3 is 16 residues. CDR3 DNA sequence: TGTGCCAGCAGCTCTAAATCAGGGGGCTACGGTGAAAAACTGTTTTTT. It codes for CASSSKSGGYGEKLFF.

In its sample, this clone was seen many times. The V and J genes are TRBV5-6 and TRBJ2-7; the D is unclear. This CDR3 region has 14 residues. Trimming took off 4 bases at V and 7 bases at J, with 18 bases between the two ends. Germline CDR1 is SGHDT and CDR2 is YYEEEE. The CDR3, as DNA: TGTGCCAGCAGCCCCCGAACAGTGGGTATGGAGCAGTACTTC. Its translation is CASSPRTVGMEQYF.

CDR3 protein: CASTLAGGTYEQYF. The CDR3 DNA reads TGTGCCAGCACCCTAGCGGGAGGGACCTACGAGCAGTACTTC. The chain couples TRBV7-6 to TRBJ2-7, with TRBD2 matching 12 bases. The CDR3 is made up of 14 amino acids. In germline, CDR1 is SGHVS, CDR2 FNYEAQ. With 7 bases clipped from V and 2 bases from J, the junction kept 3 bases outside the gene matches.

This clone was observed a few times. The chain joins TRBV19 to TRBJ1-5; 7 bases fit TRBD1. The V gene's germline CDR1 is LNHDA and CDR2 SQIVND (reference sequence). This CDR3 has 16 amino acids. Trimming took 5 bases from V and 4 from J; bases not matched to a gene: 11. Here the CDR3 DNA reads TGTGCCAGTAGTTTCCGGGACAGATTGAGGAATCAGCCCCAGCATTTT. Its translation is CASSFRDRLRNQPQHF.

This clone was seen more than once but under ten times. The chain combines TRBV21-1 with TRBJ1-4; no check of the table's D call, TRBD1, against the DNA was made. TRBV21-1 counts as a pseudogene. The CDR3 has 20 residues. The CDR3 sequence: CASSKEGPGQGLSTNEKLFF. CDR3 nucleotides: TGTGCCAGCAGCAAAGAGGGACCGGGACAGGGATTATCAACTAATGAAAAACTGTTTTTT.

A few counts support this clone. The V gene is TRBV2, the J gene TRBJ1-5, with D possibly matching TRBD1 (5 bases). The germline CDR1 and CDR2 sequences are SNHLY and FYNNEI. The CDR3 consists of 15 residues. V dropped 4 bases and J dropped 4 bases, with 14 bases sitting between them. CDR3 in amino acids: CASSGDSRVNQPQHF. The CDR3 coding sequence is TGTGCCAGCAGTGGAGACAGCCGCGTAAATCAGCCCCAGCATTTT.

This clone was detected a few times. The gene calls are TRBV4-1 and TRBJ2-2; D uncertain. The CDR3 consists of 16 residues. V shed 0 bases and J shed 0 bases, with 8 bases lying between them. The germline V gene encodes CDR1 MGHRA and CDR2 YSYEKL. The CDR3 region is CASSQDEATNTGELFF. DNA for the CDR3: TGCGCCAGCAGCCAAGATGAGGCGACGAACACCGGGGAGCTGTTTTTT.

V gene TRBV7-9 combines with J gene TRBJ2-5; a possible D gene is TRBD2 (5 bases). The CDR3 consists of 13 residues. Between the trimmed V and J ends, which lost 7 bases and 4 bases, there was a span of 13 bases. Germline V gene lookup returns CDR1 SEHNR and CDR2 FQNEAQ (reference sequence). The CDR3 nucleotides read TGTGCCAGCACAGAACTAGTTATAGAGACCCAGTACTTC. Protein: CASTELVIETQYF.

The genes are TRBV6-4 and TRBJ2-5, with D possibly being TRBD2 (5 bases). The CDR3 loop spans 16 amino acids. Germline CDR1 is MRHNA and CDR2 is SNTAGT. V was pared by 3 bases and J by 3 bases, with 17 bases between. Here the CDR3 reads CASSERTSLDEETQYF. The CDR3 DNA is TGTGCCAGCAGTGAGCGGACCTCACTAGATGAAGAGACCCAGTACTTC.

The rearrangement joins TRBV18 to TRBJ2-7; TRBD1 matches 8 bases. The V gene end was trimmed by 3 bases and the J gene end by 5 bases; junction bases not matched to a gene: 9. The CDR3 spans 15 residues. Germline V gives CDR1 KGHSH, CDR2 LQKENI. CDR3 DNA sequence: TGTGCCAGCTCACCGACAGGGGTTAAGGAGGACGAGCAGTACTTC. Protein sequence: CASSPTGVKEDEQYF.

This clone was counted between two and nine times. The chain is built from TRBV5-1 and TRBJ1-3; 7 bases are shared with TRBD1. V lost 0 bases and J lost 2; bases outside the gene matches: 8. This CDR3 is built from 17 residues. Germline CDR1 is SGHRS and CDR2 is YFSETQ. Here the CDR3 DNA reads TGCGCCAGCAGCTTGGGGGGTAACAGGGGAACTGGAAACACCATATATTTT. Amino acids: CASSLGGNRGTGNTIYF.

The chain combines TRBV6-5 with TRBJ2-7; TRBD2 aligns across 10 bases. This CDR3 has 15 residues. Trimming removed 8 bases from V and 5 bases from J; junction bases left unmatched: 12. Germline values: CDR1 MNHEY, CDR2 SVGAGI. Here the CDR3 DNA reads TGTGCCAGCCAAATCGCAGCGGGAGGGTCACACGAGCAGTACTTC. Its protein product is CASQIAAGGSHEQYF.

Only a few counts were recorded for this clone. The CDR3 is CASSLLTARDRGGEQYF. The CDR3 DNA follows: TGTGCCAGCTCACTGCTTACCGCCCGGGACAGGGGTGGCGAGCAGTACTTC. The V and J genes are TRBV18 and TRBJ2-7; 10 nucleotides match TRBD1. V was pared by 4 bases and J by 6 bases, with 15 bases of the junction left unmatched. The germline gives CDR1 KGHSH, CDR2 LQKENI. The length of the CDR3 is 17 residues.